This TCR beta chain was profiled in a study of cytomegalovirus exposure and HLA in healthy donors (dated by TCRdb to the late 2010s). For context, the study as a whole: According to an earlier analysis of 587 of the donors, about 179 million T cells yielded 117 million unique TCR beta sequences and less than 300 Gb of sequence data. Alongside the repertoire data, information on donor age, sex, ethnicity and CMV serostatus was compiled. To study patterns of TCR occurrence, a later analysis re-analyzed previously published TCR beta repertoires from just over 650 donors and added high-resolution HLA genotyping. The study was designed to test whether signatures of past pathogen exposure could be identified by cataloging public T cell receptors. In addition to the first cohort of roughly 700 subjects, a separate validation cohort of 120 different subjects was used. An early release covering roughly 580 HLA-typed donors comprised approximately 290 gigabases of sequencing data and about 90 million unique TCR sequences. The study profiled the T cell repertoires of 550 to 700 subjects by immunosequencing and related them to cytomegalovirus serostatus. Among almost 400 genotyped donors of the cohort, an average of roughly 240,000 unique TCR beta nucleotide sequences were sequenced per donor, approximately 20% of them non-productive. Among the roughly 390 genotyped donors, approximately 76% belonged to the genetic ancestry cluster associated with self-reported Caucasian donors. Genome-wide SNP genotypes for about 65% of the roughly 700 donors were used in a later genetic analysis, which treated that subset as a discovery cohort. To predict cytomegalovirus infection status, the study combined high-throughput TCR immunosequencing, statistical association of individual TCRs with disease status, and machine learning. Both class I and class II loci were covered by HLA typing, at four-digit resolution. Roughly 5 DR-DQ haplotypes were handled as single units for association and clustering because linkage in the cohort was strong. To decide whether each TCR beta V gene segment behaved as functional or pseudogenic, an earlier analysis of fewer than 750 of the donors relied on high-throughput TCR beta sequencing. The number of donors typed differed by locus, with roughly 629-640 for A, B, C, DRB1 and DQB1, roughly 520 for DQA1, approximately 570 for DPA1, and some 450 for DPB1. In the later analysis, no new phenotypic data were used to find candidate immune exposures; instead, reliance was placed on TCR beta sequences and their occurrence across donors. All discovery cohort repertoires had been generated on a single sequencing platform. What the study reported, not specific to this receptor: Most TCR sequences were observed very rarely across donors, whereas some public TCRs were present in many individuals. Assigning TCR associations to individual alleles was difficult when HLA alleles, especially DR and DQ, strongly co-occurred. In a later analysis, most CMV-associated TCR beta chains were found to appear HLA-restricted, with HLA associations seemingly driven largely by CMV exposure. Sequencing depth was assumed to be roughly uniform across donors in the presence/absence analyses, though that assumption may not hold. In vitro tests confirmed that a few of the cytomegalovirus-associated TCR beta chains recognize cytomegalovirus antigens. In both the original and validation cohorts, the classifier was reported to diagnose cytomegalovirus status with high specificity and sensitivity. In a later analysis, TCR association rates were found to vary across HLA loci, with the most associated TCRs seen for DRB1 alleles and the fewest for HLA-C alleles. The 87-base-pair reads could not distinguish some IMGT-functional V segments, including TRBV6-2 and TRBV6-3, so those segments were excluded. For the cohort, immune exposure information was limited to CMV serostatus. The study gave a list of 150 to 200 TCR beta chains associated with cytomegalovirus. A further reported finding was that TCR beta sequences accurately predicted the HLA-A and HLA-B alleles for most subjects in the first cohort. Correlated functional status among segregating V segments might be attributable to linkage disequilibrium, but an unknown experimental factor could not be ruled out. In a later analysis, several top co-occurrence clusters were reported to appear linked to parvovirus B19, influenza, CMV and Epstein-Barr virus. In this cohort, only TCR beta chains were sequenced, and detectable features were limited by the absence of alpha or paired-chain data. In a later analysis, HLA-associated TCR beta chains were found to be more clonally expanded and to have lower generation probabilities than equally common non-associated chains. At a false discovery rate of 0.05, a later analysis linked some 17,000 TCR beta sequences to specific HLA alleles. A later genetic analysis reported fewer N-insertions in productive TCRs among donors in an Asian-associated ancestry cluster than the roughly 650-donor mean. A later genetic analysis associated a missense DCLRE1C variant with V-gene and J-gene trimming of TCR beta chains, and an independent cohort replicated the association. HLA typing was unavailable for some donors at each locus, so association tests used only the typed subset. Because counts were too low, 15 to 20 rarely observed V segments, including chromosome 9 orphons, were left out of the earlier analysis of 587 of the donors. An earlier analysis of approximately 590 of the donors showed that most TCR beta V segments appeared in productive rearrangements either about 87% or about 30% of the time, which broadly matched IMGT annotations. The sequencing pipeline was judged likely to have produced a cluster of highly shared sequence variants as a technical artifact. The authors suggested that the approach could potentially be extended to other disease states and immunological phenotypes.

In total, fewer than 750 healthy bone marrow donors made up the cohort. At the time of sampling, all cohort members were nominally healthy, though unrecorded immune exposures were likely present. The donor tested CMV seronegative, placing the donor among the 350 or so seronegative members of the cohort. A peripheral blood sample was provided by each donor, and peripheral blood mononuclear cells were used for TCR beta sequencing. Genomic DNA extraction from the blood cell samples was performed with the Qiagen DNeasy Blood Extraction Kit. Receptor libraries were prepared by the immunoSEQ multiplex PCR assay. For the multiplex PCR, a mixture combining 60 forward primers for TCR Vbeta segments and 13 reverse primers for TCR Jbeta segments was used. The CDR3 region of rearranged TCR beta genes was amplified from genomic DNA by a multiplex PCR assay. Amplified TCR beta libraries were sequenced as 87-base-pair reads on the Illumina HiSeq System. As for the authors' bioinformatics: In a later analysis, some 80 million unique TCR beta chains were counted across the 500 to 850 repertoires, and roughly 10 million of these chains were shared by at least two donors. Raw reads were error-corrected and collapsed into unique sequences with a nearest-neighbor algorithm that merged closely related sequences to remove PCR and sequencing errors. To assign V, D and J gene segments, CDR3 sequences were aligned to IMGT reference sequences. For a sequence to be retained, at least a six-nucleotide match to both a V gene segment and a J gene segment was required. Rearrangements were called productive when the CDR3 lacked stop codons and stayed in frame with V and J; all others were non-productive. CDR3 was defined by IMGT convention, running from the second conserved V-encoded cysteine to the conserved J-encoded phenylalanine. The earlier analysis of roughly 590 of the donors excluded sequences that lacked an unambiguous match to a single V gene segment. An earlier analysis of a few hundred of the donors classified V segments as functional when productive rearrangements were above 56.7% and as segregating when the standard deviation between donors was above 5%. A statistical classification framework was built to diagnose cytomegalovirus status from the catalog of TCR beta chain sequences. In a later analysis, TCR nucleotide sequences were compared against IMGT/GENE-DB human TR gene sequences so that V and J genes could be assigned. The TCRdist pipeline was used in a later analysis to assign CDR3 sequences and most-parsimonious VDJ recombination scenarios. A later analysis defined each TCR beta chain by its CDR3 amino acid sequence plus V-gene family, and excluded reads lacking a unique V-gene family. A later analysis removed several hundred highly shared, low-generation-probability nucleotide sequences to deal with suspected cross-contamination and a sequencing artifact. In a later analysis, a clonal expansion index was calculated for each public chain from normalized within-repertoire ranks of inferred template counts. In a later analysis, generation probabilities were computed using a VDJ recombination model fitted to out-of-frame rearrangements, and the results were checked against IGoR. In a later analysis, TCR-TCR, TCR-HLA and TCR-CMV co-occurrence was scored with hypergeometric tests, and a repertoire-size bias correction was applied to TCR pairs. A later analysis estimated false discovery rates by permuting HLA or CMV assignments 20 times. A later analysis grouped co-occurring TCRs with DBSCAN, adding TCRdist sequence similarity when clustering within HLA-allele-positive subsets. Co-occurrence clustering excluded repertoires with fewer than 30,000 or more than 120,000 public chains, plus five with anomalous nucleotide sharing. TCRdb took over this immuneACCESS table, retaining in-frame rearrangements with V and J assigned. Such tables are incomplete; in checked studies, under half of the missing clones stem from an unresolved V gene, and the remainder is unexplained. D and trimming were read from the DNA, whereas the V and J calls and clone size are those reported in that table. The sample has some 110,000 clones on record, roughly 70% of them singletons. Roughly 1.2% of the sample goes to the ten largest clones.

There are 12 amino acids in the CDR3, from cysteine to phenylalanine inclusive. The entry retains the CDR3 DNA only, 36 bases that are in frame from base 1. Relative to germline, V is 4 bases shorter and J is 2 bases shorter, with 6 bases between their ends. In the germline V gene, CDR1 corresponds to MGHDK and CDR2 to SYGVNS. As regards this clone: The antigen it recognizes is unknown. No base quality values were provided; no much bigger clone lies one nucleotide off.

Sequencing was carried out using PBMCs. The rearrangement joined TRBV25-1 to TRBJ2-7; no D gene call is confident. This sequence was found in a man aged 40-55 years in good health and CMV-seronegative. The nucleotides are TGTGCCAGCAGTGTTTACACCTACGAGCAGTACTTC. This encodes CASSVYTYEQYF.